The clone carrying this T cell receptor beta chain came up many times. No antigen is known for it. Not a single patient had been given any form of treatment at any point before undergoing thyroid surgery. As processed by the authors: The distant-metastasis classifier for papillary thyroid cancer was built from CDR3 differences across clinicopathological groups. TCRdb ran MiXCR on the PCR reads. These V and J calls rely on TCRdb rather than the paper's analysis. The table has tens of thousands of clones, approximately 24% seen once. The germline gives CDR1 LGHNA, CDR2 YNFKEQ. The CDR3 is 16 residues long. V gave up 0 bases and J gave up 5 bases; unmatched junction bases: 4. This sample stems from a study of metastatic and nonmetastatic thyroid tumors. Background on the study: Samples came from malignant and benign thyroid patients, and repertoires were compared across blood and tumor or nodule tissue. Study results and limitations: Within blood and tumor, benign nodules reportedly had significantly lower TCR beta diversity than malignant thyroid tumors did.

The sequencing input was tumor tissue. The sequence was obtained from a female donor with papillary thyroid cancer or a benign thyroid nodule (not recorded which). Some clones in this sample may be carry-over from other donors' samples. This chain uses TRBV4-2 with TRBJ2-1; 10 nucleotides line up with TRBD2. The CDR3 coding sequence is TGTGCCAGCAGCCAAGAATTAGCGGGAGGCCACAATGAGCAGTTCTTC. Amino acid sequence: CASSQELAGGHNEQFF.